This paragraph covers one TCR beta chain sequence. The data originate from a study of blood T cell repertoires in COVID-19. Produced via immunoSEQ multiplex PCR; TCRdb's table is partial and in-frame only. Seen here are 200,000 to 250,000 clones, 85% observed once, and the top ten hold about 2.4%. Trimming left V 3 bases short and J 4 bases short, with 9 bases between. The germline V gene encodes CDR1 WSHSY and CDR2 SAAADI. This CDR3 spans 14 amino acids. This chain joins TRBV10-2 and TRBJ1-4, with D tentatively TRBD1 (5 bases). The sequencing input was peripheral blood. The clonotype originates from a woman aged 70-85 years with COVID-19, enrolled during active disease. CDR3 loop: CASSDDSLNEKLFF. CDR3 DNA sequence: TGCGCCAGCAGTGACGACAGCCTTAATGAAAAACTGTTTTTT.